The 11 T cell receptor beta chains below all came from one sample that was sequenced in a study of somatic mutations in cytotoxic T cells in rheumatoid arthritis. Some clones are missing from TCRdb's copy, which holds only in-frame ones; the method was immunoSEQ multiplex PCR. The table shows fewer than 25,000 clones, with 65% to 70% occurring only once. Material: CD8+ T cells sorted from blood. The source of these receptors is an adult with rheumatoid arthritis.

This clone was detected once. The chain employs TRBV29-1 and TRBJ2-7; D uncertain. Germline loops: CDR1 SQVTM, CDR2 ANQGSEA. Trimming removed 3 bases at V and 1 base at J, with 7 bases between. There are 12 residues in the CDR3. The CDR3 is CSVDVGSYEQYF. CDR3 in DNA: TGCAGCGTTGATGTCGGTTCCTACGAGCAGTACTTC.

The chain combines TRBV27 with TRBJ1-5; D is undetermined. The CDR3 sequence is 14 residues long. V was pared by 3 bases and J by 0 bases, with 6 bases between. CDR1 MNHEY and CDR2 SMNVEV come from the germline V gene (reference sequence). The DNA of the CDR3 is TGTGCCAGCAGTTTGGACCTTAGCAATCAGCCCCAGCATTTT. Encoded protein: CASSLDLSNQPQHF.

The chain joins TRBV5-4 to TRBJ1-1; 11 nucleotides agree with TRBD1. This CDR3 is built from 18 residues. J lost 0 bases, V lost 0 bases, and 7 bases had no gene match. Germline CDR1 and CDR2: SGHNT and YYREEE (reference sequence). The CDR3 loop reads CASSLGKGTGGLNTEAFF. Here the CDR3 DNA reads TGTGCCAGCAGCTTGGGGAAGGGGACAGGGGGGTTGAACACTGAAGCTTTCTTT.

The chain combines TRBV7-6 with TRBJ2-7, with 8 positions matching TRBD2. CDR1 is SGHVS, CDR2 FNYEAQ, per germline. CDR3 length: 14 residues. The CDR3 spells CASAAVIAGYEQYF. The CDR3 bases are TGTGCGTCCGCGGCGGTCATAGCGGGGTACGAGCAGTACTTC. Full variable domain (remainder filled in from reference TRBV7-6 and TRBJ2-7): GAGVSQSPRYKVTKRGQDVALRCDPISGHVSLYWYRQALGQGPEFLTYFNYEAQQDKSGLPNDRFSAERPEGSISTLTIQRTEQRDSAMYRCASAAVIAGYEQYFGPGTRLTVT.

The V gene is TRBV6-5, the J gene TRBJ1-5, with D tentatively TRBD1 (6 bases). V shed 6 bases and J shed 3 bases, with 9 bases lying between them. CDR3 length: 13 residues. CDR1 is MNHEY, CDR2 SVGAGI, per germline. The CDR3 spells CASRDSYNQPQHF. Here the CDR3 DNA reads TGTGCCAGCAGGGACAGTTACAATCAGCCCCAGCATTTT.

The chain uses TRBV5-1 and TRBJ2-3; TRBD2 aligns across 9 bases. CDR1 and CDR2 (germline): SGHRS, YFSETQ. This CDR3 has 16 residues. V lost 4 bases and J lost 5; bases outside the gene matches: 11. The CDR3 is CASSLLAGGPLDTQYF. CDR3 in DNA: TGCGCCAGCAGCCTATTGGCGGGGGGGCCGTTAGATACGCAGTATTTT.

In DNA form, the CDR3 reads TGTGCCAGCAGTTACATAGTGGGGGGGTACCAAGAGACCCAGTACTTC. It encodes CASSYIVGGYQETQYF. The genes are TRBV6-6 and TRBJ2-5, with TRBD2 matching over 7 bases. The length of the CDR3 is 16 residues. The germline CDR1 and CDR2 sequences are MNHNY and SVGAGI (reference sequence). The V segment lost 2 bases and the J segment 0 bases; nucleotides outside the gene matches: 6.

The chain couples TRBV21-1 to TRBJ1-5; the D call of TRBD1 is as the table states it, not checked on the DNA. TRBV21-1 is listed as a pseudogene. The CDR3 has 11 amino acids. The CDR3 DNA sequence: TGTGCCACCTCCCCCAGACAGCCCCAGCATTTT. This codes for CATSPRQPQHF.

The chain links TRBV5-6 to TRBJ2-7, with 7 positions matching TRBD2. V shed 2 bases and J 3 bases; nucleotides not matched to a gene: 5. CDR1 SGHDT and CDR2 YYEEEE come from the germline V gene. CDR3 length: 14 amino acids. CDR3 amino acids: CASSLERGYYEQYF. Here the CDR3 DNA reads TGTGCCAGCAGCTTAGAGCGGGGCTACTACGAGCAGTACTTC.

The gene calls are TRBV11-2 and TRBJ2-7; 9 bases line up with TRBD1. Looked up from germline, CDR1 is SGHAT and CDR2 is FQNNGV. The CDR3 has 18 amino acids. V lost 4 bases, J lost 2 bases, and 15 bases stayed unmatched. The CDR3 nucleotides read TGTGCCAGCAGCTCAGCCCCGACAGGGGGTGAATCTCCCTACGAGCAGTACTTC. Encoded protein: CASSSAPTGGESPYEQYF.

The V and J genes are TRBV25-1 and TRBJ2-4; 9 bases match TRBD1. Germline CDR1 and CDR2: MGHDK and SYGVNS. Trimming took 5 bases from V and 8 from J; bases not matched to a gene: 13. This CDR3 spans 16 amino acids. CDR3 residues: CASSPHPGTGPHIQYF. The CDR3 nucleotides read TGTGCCAGCAGTCCTCACCCCGGGACAGGGCCGCACATTCAGTACTTC.